This T cell receptor (beta chain) was observed in a study of cytomegalovirus exposure and HLA in healthy donors. About this clone: No antigen is known for it.

The primer mix had 60 Vbeta and 13 Jbeta primers. Produced via immunoSEQ multiplex PCR; TCRdb's table is partial and in-frame only. The sample has about 170,000 clones; roughly 81% are singletons. Study results and limitations: Within a later analysis, the majority of CMV-associated TCR beta chains appeared HLA-restricted. Several of the most significant clusters appeared linked to common viral pathogens, based on a later analysis.

This CDR3 contains 11 residues. V was cut by 4 bases and J by 5 bases, with 5 bases left in between. The V gene's germline CDR1 is SEHNR and CDR2 FQNEAQ (reference sequence). The sequence came from a young woman in good health and CMV-seropositive. The material sequenced was PBMCs. V usage is TRBV7-9 and J usage is TRBJ1-1; D not resolved. The CDR3 here is CASSSVTEAFF. The CDR3 DNA reads as TGTGCCAGCAGCTCCGTTACTGAAGCTTTCTTT.